This TCR beta chain was observed in a study of blood T cell repertoires in COVID-19. Looking at the study overall: Acute-phase and convalescent COVID-19 samples originated in the United States, Italy and Spain.

This table comes from immunoSEQ multiplex PCR, and its TCRdb copy is limited to in-frame clones, with some not included. The sample contains over 300,000 clones, more than 70% of which appear only once. Germline CDR1 and CDR2: SEHNR and FQNEAQ (reference sequence). V was pared by 4 bases and J by 0 bases, with 7 bases between. The CDR3 covers 14 residues. The TCR originated in a man aged 18 to 29 who had recovered from COVID-19. Material: peripheral blood. The chain has TRBV7-9 and TRBJ2-1, with D possibly being TRBD2 (5 bases). The chain's CDR3 is CASSSRDSYNEQFF. Written as DNA, the CDR3 is TGTGCCAGCAGCTCTCGGGACTCCTACAATGAGCAGTTCTTC.